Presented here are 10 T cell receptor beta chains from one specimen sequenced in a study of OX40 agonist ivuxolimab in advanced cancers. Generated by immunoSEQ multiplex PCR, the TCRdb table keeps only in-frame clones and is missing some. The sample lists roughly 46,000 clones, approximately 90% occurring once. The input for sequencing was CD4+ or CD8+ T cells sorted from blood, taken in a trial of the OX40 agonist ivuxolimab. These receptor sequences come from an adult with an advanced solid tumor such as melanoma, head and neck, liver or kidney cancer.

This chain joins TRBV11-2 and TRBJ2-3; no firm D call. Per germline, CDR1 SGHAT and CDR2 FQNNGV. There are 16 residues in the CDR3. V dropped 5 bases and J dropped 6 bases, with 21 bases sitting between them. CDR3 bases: TGTGCCAGCAGCCGAGGCGGCGGAAGGGCACTTGATACGCAGTATTTT. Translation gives CASSRGGGRALDTQYF. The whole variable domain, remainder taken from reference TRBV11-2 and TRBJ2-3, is EAGVAQSPRYKIIEKRQSVAFWCNPISGHATLYWYQQILGQGPKLLIQFQNNGVVDDSQLPKDRFSAERLKGVDSTLKIQPAKLEDSAVYLCASSRGGGRALDTQYFGPGTRLTVL.

CDR3 DNA: TGTGCCAGCAGCTACACAGCCGACTGGAACTATGGCTACACCTTC. The encoded protein is CASSYTADWNYGYTF. The chain has TRBV9 and TRBJ1-2; D call uncertain. The CDR3 loop spans 15 amino acids. Trimming stripped 4 bases from V and 2 bases from J, with 15 bases between. Germline V lookup: CDR1 SGDLS, CDR2 YYNGEE.

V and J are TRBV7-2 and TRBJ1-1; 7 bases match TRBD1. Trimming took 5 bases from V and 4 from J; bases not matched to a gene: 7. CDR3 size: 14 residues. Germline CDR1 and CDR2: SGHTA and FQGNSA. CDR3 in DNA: TGTGCCAGCAGCACTACAGGGGTGGCCACTGAAGCTTTCTTT. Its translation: CASSTTGVATEAFF.

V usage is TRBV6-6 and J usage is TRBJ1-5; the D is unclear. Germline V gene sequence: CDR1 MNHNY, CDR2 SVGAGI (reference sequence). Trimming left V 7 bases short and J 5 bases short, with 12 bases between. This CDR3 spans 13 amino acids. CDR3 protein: CASNVQPHQPQHF. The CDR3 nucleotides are TGTGCCAGCAATGTCCAGCCTCATCAGCCCCAGCATTTT.

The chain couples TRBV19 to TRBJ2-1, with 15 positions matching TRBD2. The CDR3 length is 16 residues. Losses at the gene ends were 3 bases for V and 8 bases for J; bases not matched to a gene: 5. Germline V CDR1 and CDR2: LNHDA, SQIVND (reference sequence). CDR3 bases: TGTGCCAGTAGTATGGGACTAGCGGGAGGCCAGGATGAGCAGTTCTTC. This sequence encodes CASSMGLAGGQDEQFF.

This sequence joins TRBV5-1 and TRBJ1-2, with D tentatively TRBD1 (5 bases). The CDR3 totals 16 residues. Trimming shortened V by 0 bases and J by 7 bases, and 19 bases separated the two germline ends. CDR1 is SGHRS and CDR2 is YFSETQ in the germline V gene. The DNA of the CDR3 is TGCGCCAGCAGCTTGGCCGGAGAGGGCGCTGGGGGTGGCTACACCTTC. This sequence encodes CASSLAGEGAGGGYTF.

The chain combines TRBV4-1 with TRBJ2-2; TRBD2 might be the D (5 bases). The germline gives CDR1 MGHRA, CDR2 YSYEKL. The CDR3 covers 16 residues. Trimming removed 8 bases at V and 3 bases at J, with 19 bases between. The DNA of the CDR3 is TGCGCCAGCTTTCCGGGCCCCAAGCGGTACACCGGGGAGCTGTTTTTT. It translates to CASFPGPKRYTGELFF.

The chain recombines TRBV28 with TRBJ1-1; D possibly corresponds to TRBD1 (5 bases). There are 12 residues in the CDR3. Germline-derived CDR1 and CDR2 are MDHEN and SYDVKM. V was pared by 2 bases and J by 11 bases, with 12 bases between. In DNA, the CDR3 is TGTGCCAGCAGTTTAGCTCCGGGGCAGGCTTTCTTT. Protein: CASSLAPGQAFF.

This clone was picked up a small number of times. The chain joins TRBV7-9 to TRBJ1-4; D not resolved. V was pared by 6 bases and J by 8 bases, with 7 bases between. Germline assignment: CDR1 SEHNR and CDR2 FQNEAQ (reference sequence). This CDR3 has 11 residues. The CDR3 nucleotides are TGTGCCAGCAGTTCAAGAGAAAAACTGTTTTTT. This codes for CASSSREKLFF.

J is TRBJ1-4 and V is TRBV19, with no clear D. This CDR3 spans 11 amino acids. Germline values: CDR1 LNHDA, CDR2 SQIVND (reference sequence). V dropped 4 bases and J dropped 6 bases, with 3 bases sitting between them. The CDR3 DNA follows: TGTGCCAGTAGTACGTATGAAAAACTGTTTTTT. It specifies CASSTYEKLFF.